Below, 24 T cell receptor beta chains from the same sample are listed, as sequenced in a study of beta chain features in type 1 diabetes. Since all of the isolated RNA was reverse transcribed, expressed TCRB transcripts were what got sequenced. TCRdb keeps only in-frame clones here, not all; method: immunoSEQ multiplex PCR. This sample has about 320,000 clones, with roughly 15% found just once. The material sequenced was central memory CD4+ T cells from blood. The receptor source for this set is a man aged 25 to 40 in good health.

A few counts support this clone. The chain carries TRBV7-8 and TRBJ2-7; D is tentatively TRBD1 or TRBD2 (5 bases each). The CDR3 is 14 amino acids. Germline V gene data show CDR1 as SGHVS and CDR2 as FQNEAQ. Trimming took 7 bases from V and 2 from J, leaving 15 bases between them. As DNA, the CDR3 is TGTGCCAGCACTGCCCGAGGGACGGCCTACGAGCAGTACTTC. It encodes CASTARGTAYEQYF. The full variable domain, its missing parts supplied by reference TRBV7-8 and TRBJ2-7, is GAGVSQSPRYKVAKRGQDVALRCDPISGHVSLFWYQQALGQGPEFLTYFQNEAQLDKSGLPSDRFFAERPEGSVSTLKIQRTQQEDSAVYLCASTARGTAYEQYFGPGTRLTVT.

CDR3 residues: CATPMTSNEQFF. For the CDR3, the DNA is TGTGCCACCCCCATGACTAGCAATGAGCAGTTCTTC. The chain joins TRBV19 to TRBJ2-1; D may be TRBD2 (6 bases). This CDR3 has 12 amino acids. Trimming stripped 10 bases from V and 6 bases from J, with 13 bases between. CDR1 LNHDA and CDR2 SQIVND come from the germline V gene (reference sequence).

This clone was observed a handful of times. This chain joins TRBV2 and TRBJ1-5; D unclear. Trimming took 4 bases from V and 5 from J, leaving 12 bases between them. This CDR3 spans 14 amino acids. Germline assignment: CDR1 SNHLY and CDR2 FYNNEI. CDR3 bases: TGTGCCAGCAGTGTTCGTAGGGTTGATCAGCCCCAGCATTTT. It specifies CASSVRRVDQPQHF.

The chain recombines TRBV2 with TRBJ2-7; 10 nucleotides match TRBD2. Germline loops: CDR1 SNHLY, CDR2 FYNNEI. The CDR3 has 16 residues. With V trimmed by 6 bases and J by 5 bases, 13 bases remained unmatched. CDR3 coding DNA: TGTGCCAGCAGCAAGAAACTAGCGGGAATCCCCCACGAGCAGTACGTC. It encodes CASSKKLAGIPHEQYV.

To note about this clone: The same CDR3 also results from other DNA sequences found in this sample. V gene TRBV20-1 combines with J gene TRBJ2-7, with D hard to call. The CDR3 sequence is 11 residues long. V lost 2 bases, J lost 3 bases, and 5 bases lay in between. Germline V gene lookup returns CDR1 DFQATT and CDR2 SNEGSKA (reference sequence). CDR3 sequence reads: CSARNVYEQYV. DNA of the CDR3: TGCAGTGCTAGAAACGTCTACGAGCAGTACGTC.

The chain carries TRBV7-8 and TRBJ1-1, with D possibly TRBD1 on 5 matching bases. Trimming left V 5 bases short and J 3 bases short, with 16 bases between. CDR1 and CDR2 (germline): SGHVS, FQNEAQ. The CDR3 totals 15 residues. CDR3 residues: CASSPQGVGDTEAFF. The CDR3 DNA follows: TGTGCCAGCAGCCCTCAAGGGGTAGGGGACACTGAAGCTTTCTTT. Looking up the rest from reference TRBV7-8 and TRBJ1-1 gives the full variable domain: GAGVSQSPRYKVAKRGQDVALRCDPISGHVSLFWYQQALGQGPEFLTYFQNEAQLDKSGLPSDRFFAERPEGSVSTLKIQRTQQEDSAVYLCASSPQGVGDTEAFFGQGTRLTVV.

Here the CDR3 DNA reads TGTGCCAGCAGTGACCAGTTACAGGGCCCTAATCAGCCCCAGCATTTT. Translation gives CASSDQLQGPNQPQHF. The chain joins TRBV6-4 to TRBJ1-5, with a possible D match to TRBD1 (6 bases). The CDR3 length is 16 residues. The germline V and J ends were trimmed by 2 bases and 4 bases, with 15 bases remaining between them. CDR1 MRHNA and CDR2 SNTAGT come from the germline V gene.

The gene calls are TRBV5-6 and TRBJ1-4; TRBD1 aligns across 7 bases. The germline CDR1 and CDR2 sequences are SGHDT and YYEEEE. V was pared by 5 bases and J by 0 bases, with 4 bases of the junction left unmatched. The CDR3 sequence is 15 residues long. The CDR3 sequence: CASREGTATNEKLFF. Here the CDR3 DNA reads TGTGCCAGCAGGGAAGGGACAGCAACTAATGAAAAACTGTTTTTT.

The chain uses TRBV11-3 and TRBJ2-3, with D possibly being TRBD1 or TRBD2 (6 bases each). There are 15 residues in the CDR3. V lost 6 bases and J lost 3, with 16 bases in between. The germline V gene has CDR1 SGHNT and CDR2 YENEEA. The CDR3 region is CASSVGGRLTDTQYF. The CDR3 bases are TGTGCCAGCAGTGTAGGGGGGCGCCTAACAGATACGCAGTATTTT.

The chain couples TRBV9 to TRBJ2-5, with D possibly TRBD2 on 6 matching bases. Germline V CDR1 and CDR2: SGDLS, YYNGEE. The CDR3 runs to 15 residues. The V end was cut by 5 bases, the J end by 5 bases, with 19 bases between. Here the CDR3 DNA reads TGTGCCAGCAGTTCCGGGACTCTCTCGGGGGAGACCCAGTACTTC. Protein product: CASSSGTLSGETQYF.

A note on this clone: Other DNA sequences in the same sample also yield this CDR3. The CDR3 DNA reads TGTGCCAGCAGTTACGGGGGGGCCGAGACCCAGTACTTC. It yields the protein CASSYGGAETQYF. The V gene is TRBV6-5, the J gene TRBJ2-5; tentatively, D is TRBD2 (7 bases). Trimming shortened V by 2 bases and J by 5 bases, and 9 bases separated the two germline ends. CDR1 is MNHEY and CDR2 is SVGAGI in the germline V gene. The CDR3 is 13 residues long.

This rearrangement joins TRBV2 to TRBJ1-1, with TRBD1 identical over 7 bases. The CDR3 length is 13 residues. Germline loops: CDR1 SNHLY, CDR2 FYNNEI. V dropped 10 bases and J dropped 5; count of bases not matched to a gene: 10. The CDR3 DNA is TGTGCCACCTCGACAGGGCGATTTACTGAAGCTTTCTTT. Translating it yields CATSTGRFTEAFF.

This clone was detected only a few times. The chain employs TRBV19 and TRBJ2-5, with TRBD2 matching over 7 bases. CDR1 LNHDA and CDR2 SQIVND come from the germline V gene (reference sequence). V gave up 6 bases and J gave up 0 bases; unmatched junction bases: 7. The CDR3 is 15 residues long. CDR3 sequence (DNA): TGTGCCAGTAGGGACGCGGGAGCTCACCAAGAGACCCAGTACTTC. It codes for CASRDAGAHQETQYF.

In this sample, this clone turned up a few times. CDR3 DNA sequence: TGTGCCCATAAACCGGGGGCGTCGGGAAACACCATATATTTT. The encoded protein is CAHKPGASGNTIYF. The chain has TRBV7-9 and TRBJ1-3, with a weak D call TRBD1 (6 bases). The CDR3 loop spans 14 amino acids. The germline V gene has CDR1 SEHNR and CDR2 FQNEAQ (reference sequence). V was shortened by 11 bases and J by 4 bases, with 18 bases between the two germline ends. The full variable domain, its missing parts supplied by reference TRBV7-9 and TRBJ1-3, is DTGVSQNPRHKITKRGQNVTFRCDPISEHNRLYWYRQTLGQGPEFLTYFQNEAQLEKSRLLSDRFSAERPKGSFSTLEIQRTEQGDSAMYLCAHKPGASGNTIYFGEGSWLTVV.

The chain is built from TRBV5-6 and TRBJ2-5; maybe TRBD2 (6 bases). Germline V gene data show CDR1 as SGHDT and CDR2 as YYEEEE. Between the trimmed V and J ends, which lost 0 bases and 5 bases, there was a span of 17 bases. The length of the CDR3 is 16 residues. In DNA form, the CDR3 reads TGTGCCAGCAGCTTGGGGGGCGGGGTCCCTGGGGAGACCCAGTACTTC. It yields the protein CASSLGGGVPGETQYF.

This clone was observed a handful of times. V is TRBV7-6 and J is TRBJ2-3; D possibly corresponds to TRBD2 (6 bases). The V gene lost 5 bases and the J gene lost 2 bases, with 20 bases spanning the gap. Germline V gene data show CDR1 as SGHVS and CDR2 as FNYEAQ. The CDR3 has 17 residues. For the CDR3, the DNA is TGTGCCAGCAGCAGGGAGGTGGGCTCTCGGACCACAGATACGCAGTATTTT. The encoded protein is CASSREVGSRTTDTQYF. Combining the CDR3 with reference TRBV7-6 and TRBJ2-3 gives the whole variable domain GAGVSQSPRYKVTKRGQDVALRCDPISGHVSLYWYRQALGQGPEFLTYFNYEAQQDKSGLPNDRFSAERPEGSISTLTIQRTEQRDSAMYRCASSREVGSRTTDTQYFGPGTRLTVL.

This clone was detected only a few times. The chain links TRBV6-5 to TRBJ1-5; TRBD1 is a possible D gene (6 bases). The CDR3 is made up of 14 amino acids. The V end was cut by 6 bases, the J end by 3 bases, with 12 bases between. Germline V gene data show CDR1 as MNHEY and CDR2 as SVGAGI. CDR3 nucleotides: TGTGCCAGCAGCCCCATGGGGGCCAATCAGCCCCAGCATTTT. This codes for CASSPMGANQPQHF.

V usage is TRBV6-5 and J usage is TRBJ2-7; TRBD1 matches 11 bases. After removal of 10 bases from V and 6 bases from J, the junction contained 8 bases not matched to a gene. The CDR3 contains 13 residues. The germline gives CDR1 MNHEY, CDR2 SVGAGI. CDR3 loop: CAISGQGAIEQYF. CDR3 sequence (DNA): TGTGCCATCAGCGGACAGGGGGCGATCGAGCAGTACTTC.

This clone was detected only a few times. The rearrangement joins TRBV6-6 to TRBJ1-2; D unclear. The ends were cut back, 6 bases at V and 9 bases at J, with 11 bases in the middle. The CDR3 runs to 11 residues. Germline V gene sequence: CDR1 MNHNY, CDR2 SVGAGI (reference sequence). This CDR3 is CASSSGSRYTF. Written as DNA, the CDR3 is TGTGCCAGCAGCTCGGGGTCGCGCTACACCTTC.

The rearrangement uses TRBV11-2 and TRBJ2-4; perhaps D is TRBD1 or TRBD2 (6 bases each). There are 13 residues in the CDR3. Germline V gives CDR1 SGHAT, CDR2 FQNNGV. Trimming pared 4 bases from V and 7 bases from J, leaving 11 bases between. The CDR3 DNA is TGTGCCAGCAGCTCTCAAGGGGGGAACATTCAGTACTTC. Amino acid sequence: CASSSQGGNIQYF. Looking up the rest from reference TRBV11-2 and TRBJ2-4 gives the full variable domain: EAGVAQSPRYKIIEKRQSVAFWCNPISGHATLYWYQQILGQGPKLLIQFQNNGVVDDSQLPKDRFSAERLKGVDSTLKIQPAKLEDSAVYLCASSSQGGNIQYFGAGTRLSVL.

This clone occurred a few times. V usage is TRBV9 and J usage is TRBJ2-1, with 7 nucleotides matching TRBD1. J lost 5 bases, V lost 4 bases, and 15 bases had no gene match. The CDR3 is made up of 17 amino acids. Germline V lookup: CDR1 SGDLS, CDR2 YYNGEE. The CDR3 bases are TGTGCCAGCAGCTCCCCTATCCGGGACAGAGTAAACAATGAGCAGTTCTTC. As protein: CASSSPIRDRVNNEQFF.

The chain recombines TRBV7-8 with TRBJ1-3, with TRBD1 matching over 7 bases. The CDR3 has 13 amino acids. The germline V gene has CDR1 SGHVS and CDR2 FQNEAQ. This CDR3 is CATQGRSGNTIYF. DNA for the CDR3: TGTGCGACACAGGGGAGGTCCGGAAACACCATATATTTT.

Concerning this clone: Possible read error: a much larger clone is one base away. The chain carries TRBV5-6 and TRBJ2-2; no clear D. There are 15 residues in the CDR3. Germline V gives CDR1 SGHDT, CDR2 YYEEEE. The V end was cut by 0 bases, the J end by 3 bases, with 9 bases between. The DNA for the CDR3 is TGTGCCAGCAGCTTGGGGTGGAAAGACACCGGGGAGCTGTTTTTT. Its translation: CASSLGWKDTGELFF.

The table lists this clone with a few counts. This chain uses TRBV2 with TRBJ1-1; D unclear. Germline CDR1 and CDR2: SNHLY and FYNNEI. The V and J ends lost 7 bases and 1 base respectively, with 10 bases between them. This CDR3 comprises 13 residues. CDR3 nucleotide sequence: TGTGCCAGCAATGAGGTGGAGAACACTGAAGCTTTCTTT. It codes for CASNEVENTEAFF.